This T cell receptor (beta chain) stems from a study of T cell responses to AZD1222 COVID-19 vaccine. General study points: Researchers took repertoire samples only after the peak T cell response had come. Baseline antibody screening turned up just 6 or 7 seropositive AZD1222 recipients. The span of vaccine-associated CD4 TCRs extended across spike, with dominance at 160-218 and 743-854. Of spike-specific TCRs, nearly half reportedly target regions left unmutated in variants.

A note on this clone: Its antigen is unidentified.

The method was immunoSEQ multiplex PCR; TCRdb's version includes in-frame clones alone and lacks a portion of them. The table shows over 85,000 clones, with about 90% occurring only once. The receptor was derived from an adult in good health. Sequenced here: peripheral blood, sampled on day 0 of AZD1222 vaccination.

The CDR3 reads CASGPERTGTDTQYF. Written as DNA, the CDR3 is TGTGCTAGTGGTCCCGAAAGGACAGGCACAGATACGCAGTATTTT. The V and J genes are TRBV12-5 and TRBJ2-3, with D perhaps matching TRBD1 (6 bases). From germline, CDR1 is LGHNT and CDR2 FRNRAP. This CDR3 comprises 15 residues. V lost 5 bases, J lost 1 base, and 13 bases lay in between.